This paragraph reports one T cell receptor beta chain. Antigen: not known. This sample stems from a study of a mutant IDH1 vaccine in newly diagnosed glioma. Across the whole study: The first vaccination came 4-6 weeks after radiotherapy alone, or with temozolomide cycles. Study-level points and caveats: Pseudoprogression apparently tracked independently of changes in top peripheral T cell clonotypes. Patients mounted vaccine-induced immune responses in approximately 93% of cases.

The time point was: week 5, during vaccination. One vaccine dose held 300 ug of mutant IDH1 20-mer peptide and came with topical imiquimod. Data came from immunoSEQ multiplex PCR; TCRdb stores just in-frame clones and leaves some out. In the table there are about 51,000 clones, 78% of which are singletons. The receptor was isolated from a middle-aged man with glioma. The sequenced sample was PBMCs, obtained from a glioma patient whose treatment included an IDH1 peptide vaccine.

The DNA of the CDR3 is TGTGCCACCTTACCGGGACAAACTAAGACTGAAGCTTTCTTT. This gives the protein CATLPGQTKTEAFF. V and J are TRBV2 and TRBJ1-1; a weak D match, TRBD1 (6 bases). The V and J ends lost 10 bases and 5 bases respectively, with 20 bases between them. CDR3 length: 14 residues. Looked up from germline, CDR1 is SNHLY and CDR2 is FYNNEI.